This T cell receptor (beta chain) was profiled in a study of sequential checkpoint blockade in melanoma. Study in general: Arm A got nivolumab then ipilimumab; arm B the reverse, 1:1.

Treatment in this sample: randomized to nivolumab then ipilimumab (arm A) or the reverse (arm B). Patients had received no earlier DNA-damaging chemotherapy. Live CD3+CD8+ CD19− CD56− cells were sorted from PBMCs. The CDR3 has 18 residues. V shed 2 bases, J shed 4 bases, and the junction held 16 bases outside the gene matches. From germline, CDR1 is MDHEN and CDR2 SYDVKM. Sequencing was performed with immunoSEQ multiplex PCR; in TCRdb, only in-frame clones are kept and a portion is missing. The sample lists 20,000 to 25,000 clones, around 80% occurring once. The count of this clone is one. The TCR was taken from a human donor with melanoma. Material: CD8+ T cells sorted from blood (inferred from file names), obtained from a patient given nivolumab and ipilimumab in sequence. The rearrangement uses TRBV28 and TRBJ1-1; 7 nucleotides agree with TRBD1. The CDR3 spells CASSLPLDRVGRGTEAFF. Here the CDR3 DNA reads TGTGCCAGCAGTTTACCTCTCGACAGGGTAGGAAGGGGCACTGAAGCTTTCTTT.